Listed here are 30 T cell receptor beta chains from one sample, sequenced in a study of neurological immune-mediated disorders. Noted time point: longitudinal time-point 3. TCRdb used MiXCR to reprocess the 5' RACE reads, holding one entry per CDR3 protein. The sample has approximately 85,000 distinct CDR3 sequences; 3.5% to 4.5% are singletons. Sequencing input: PBMCs. These receptor sequences come from a woman between 55 and 75 years old with multiple sclerosis.

This clonotype was seen at least ten times. The chain employs TRBV5-1 and TRBJ2-7; D is perhaps TRBD1 or TRBD2 (6 bases each). The CDR3 has 16 residues. Germline-derived CDR1 and CDR2 are SGHRS and YFSETQ. Trimming removed 0 bases at V and 7 bases at J, with 20 bases between. DNA for the CDR3: TGCGCCAGCAGCTTGGAACCGCCTCCGGGGGCAGGGGAGCAGTACTTC. Amino acids: CASSLEPPPGAGEQYF.

This clonotype occurred many times. The V gene is TRBV29-1, the J gene TRBJ2-3; the match to TRBD1 covers 9 bases. Germline V lookup: CDR1 SQVTM, CDR2 ANQGSEA. Trimming took 7 bases from V and 5 from J; bases not matched to a gene: 10. The CDR3 length is 14 residues. The CDR3 protein is CSGFTGGGGDTQYF. The CDR3 DNA follows: TGCAGCGGCTTCACAGGGGGCGGGGGAGATACGCAGTATTTT.

This clonotype was observed many times. The CDR3 sequence: CASSQGGPAGEFLTF. In DNA, the CDR3 is TGTGCCAGCAGCCAAGGAGGACCCGCAGGGGAGTTCCTGACTTTC. The V call is TRBV4-2, the J call TRBJ2-6; a possible D gene is TRBD1 (6 bases). Trimming removed 1 base at V and 14 bases at J, with 18 bases between. CDR3 size: 15 residues. CDR1 LGHNA and CDR2 YNFKEQ come from the germline V gene.

This clonotype was observed many times. The chain couples TRBV15 to TRBJ1-3, with D tentatively TRBD1 (6 bases). Trimming removed 8 bases at V and 1 base at J, with 15 bases between. There are 15 residues in the CDR3. The V gene's germline CDR1 is LNHNV and CDR2 YYDKDF (reference sequence). The CDR3 region has the DNA TGTGCCACCGGGGAAGACAGGCATTCTGGAAACACCATATATTTT. Translated: CATGEDRHSGNTIYF.

This clonotype was recorded at least ten times. The chain combines TRBV11-2 with TRBJ2-7; 8 nucleotides match TRBD2. V was pared by 4 bases and J by 6 bases, with 14 bases of the junction left unmatched. The CDR3 runs 16 residues. The germline V gene encodes CDR1 SGHAT and CDR2 FQNNGV. DNA of the CDR3: TGTGCCAGCAGCTCCAGGACTAGCCCGGGGACCTCCGAGCAGTACTTC. Translated, it gives CASSSRTSPGTSEQYF.

This clonotype was seen many times. The chain carries TRBV2 and TRBJ2-5; no definite D call. The V end was cut by 8 bases, the J end by 5 bases, with 18 bases between. CDR3 length: 14 residues. Per germline, CDR1 SNHLY and CDR2 FYNNEI. CDR3 nucleotide sequence: TGTGCCAGCCCCCCAAGTCAGGAATGGGAGACCCAGTACTTC. It translates to CASPPSQEWETQYF.

There are many counts of this clonotype. The rearrangement uses TRBV7-9 and TRBJ2-1; D is perhaps TRBD1 (7 bases). The CDR3 runs to 15 residues. V was clipped by 6 bases and J by 7 bases, with 19 bases between them. Germline CDR1 SEHNR, CDR2 FQNEAQ (reference sequence). The CDR3 DNA sequence: TGTGCCAGCAGAACCGGGACAGCGGAGGGGAATGAGCAGTTCTTC. This encodes CASRTGTAEGNEQFF.

In its sample, this clonotype was seen many times. The chain combines TRBV6-5 with TRBJ1-6; no reliable D call. This CDR3 region has 12 residues. Germline V gene sequence: CDR1 MNHEY, CDR2 SVGAGI. Trimming left V 6 bases short and J 10 bases short, with 10 bases between. The CDR3 here is CASRGVGSPLHF. CDR3 DNA sequence: TGTGCCAGCAGGGGCGTAGGGTCACCCCTCCACTTT.

This clonotype was detected many times. The chain is built from TRBV18 and TRBJ2-7; 7 positions match TRBD1. Germline assignment: CDR1 KGHSH and CDR2 LQKENI. The CDR3 consists of 13 residues. V lost 5 bases and J lost 2; bases outside the gene matches: 3. CDR3 sequence reads: CASSRGTAYEQYF. DNA of the CDR3: TGTGCCAGCTCAAGGGGGACAGCCTACGAGCAGTACTTC.

The table lists this clonotype with many counts. This sequence joins TRBV20-1 and TRBJ2-7; D tentatively reads TRBD1 or TRBD2 (7 bases each). V shed 2 bases and J shed 6 bases, with 17 bases lying between them. This CDR3 comprises 14 residues. Looked up from germline, CDR1 is DFQATT and CDR2 is SNEGSKA (reference sequence). In DNA, the CDR3 is TGCAGTGCTAGACTGCAGGGGGGGGGCGGCGAGCAGTACTTC. It is translated as CSARLQGGGGEQYF.

This clonotype has at least ten counts. J is TRBJ1-2 and V is TRBV12-3 or TRBV12-4; D gene unclear. V was shortened by 5 bases and J by 6 bases, with 13 bases between the two germline ends. This CDR3 is 13 amino acids long. CDR3 protein: CASSQIGRHGYTF. DNA of the CDR3: TGTGCCAGCAGTCAAATCGGACGGCATGGCTACACCTTC.

This clonotype was recorded many times. The chain has TRBV6-6 and TRBJ1-2, with D perhaps TRBD1 (5 bases). This CDR3 is built from 14 residues. CDR1 and CDR2 (germline): MNHNY, SVGAGI (reference sequence). V lost 9 bases and J lost 0, with 14 bases in between. CDR3 in amino acids: CASSPREANYGYTF. Written as DNA, the CDR3 is TGTGCCAGTTCCCCCAGGGAGGCTAACTATGGCTACACCTTC.

This clonotype showed up many times. This chain uses TRBV3-1 with TRBJ2-3; perhaps TRBD2 as D (6 bases). Germline assignment: CDR1 LGHDT and CDR2 YNNKEL (reference sequence). The CDR3 extends over 16 amino acids. Trimming cost V 0 bases and J 3 bases, with 13 bases left between them. This CDR3 is CASSQDLAGRTDTQYF. In DNA, the CDR3 is TGTGCCAGCAGCCAAGATCTTGCGGGGCGGACAGATACGCAGTATTTT.

This clonotype was counted ten times or more. This chain uses TRBV27 with TRBJ1-1; D remains ambiguous. With 7 bases removed from V and 3 bases from J, the gap between germline ends came to 15 bases. The CDR3 has 14 residues. Germline CDR1 is MNHEY and CDR2 is SMNVEV (reference sequence). In nucleotides, the CDR3 is TGTGCCAGCATATCGGCAGCTTCGTACACTGAAGCTTTCTTT. Its protein product is CASISAASYTEAFF.

The table lists this clonotype with many counts. J is TRBJ2-3 and V is TRBV5-1, with a weak D call TRBD1 (6 bases). The CDR3 totals 17 residues. Germline-derived CDR1 and CDR2 are SGHRS and YFSETQ. Trimming removed 0 bases at V and 2 bases at J, with 16 bases between. The CDR3 DNA is TGCGCCAGCAGCTTGGCTCAGGGGTCCCTTTACACAGATACGCAGTATTTT. Translated, it gives CASSLAQGSLYTDTQYF. The whole variable domain, filled in from reference TRBV5-1 and TRBJ2-3, reads KAGVTQTPRYLIKTRGQQVTLSCSPISGHRSVSWYQQTPGQGLQFLFEYFSETQRNKGNFPGRFSGRQFSNSRSEMNVSTLELGDSALYLCASSLAQGSLYTDTQYFGPGTRLTVL.

This clonotype was counted ten times or more. This chain connects TRBV28 to TRBJ2-3; possibly TRBD2 for D (6 bases). Germline CDR1 MDHEN, CDR2 SYDVKM. The CDR3 sequence is 15 residues long. The V and J ends lost 6 bases and 2 bases respectively, with 15 bases between them. Here the CDR3 DNA reads TGTGCCAGCAGCTCCCTGGGCGGGGTCACAGATACGCAGTATTTT. It translates to CASSSLGGVTDTQYF.

This clonotype occurred many times. The chain employs TRBV11-3 and TRBJ2-7; possible D gene TRBD1, 7 bases. V lost 2 bases to trimming and J lost 5 bases, with 13 bases between them. The CDR3 is 14 residues long. The V gene's germline CDR1 is SGHNT and CDR2 YENEEA. The CDR3 loop reads CASSLQGRGDEQYF. CDR3 bases: TGTGCCAGCAGCTTACAAGGCAGGGGGGACGAGCAGTACTTC. The complete variable domain, with remaining parts taken from reference TRBV11-3 and TRBJ2-7, reads EAGVVQSPRYKIIEKKQPVAFWCNPISGHNTLYWYLQNLGQGPELLIRYENEEAVDDSQLPKDRFSAERLKGVDSTLKIQPAELGDSAVYLCASSLQGRGDEQYFGPGTRLTVT.

This clonotype was observed at least ten times. V is TRBV15 and J is TRBJ1-2, with D possibly TRBD1 on 6 matching bases. The CDR3 loop spans 17 amino acids. Deletions cut 4 bases from V and 4 bases from J, with 22 bases between. CDR1 LNHNV and CDR2 YYDKDF come from the germline V gene (reference sequence). CDR3 protein: CATSKASGQRPSYGYTF. DNA for the CDR3: TGTGCCACCAGCAAAGCATCAGGACAGCGCCCGTCCTATGGCTACACCTTC.

This clonotype was observed at least ten times. The V gene is TRBV12-3 or TRBV12-4, the J gene TRBJ1-2; D is unresolved. The germline V and J ends were trimmed by 2 bases and 4 bases, with 5 bases remaining between them. This CDR3 has 12 residues. CDR3 in DNA: TGTGCCAGCAGTTTATCCAGCTATGGCTACACCTTC. Residues: CASSLSSYGYTF.

This clonotype has at least ten counts. The V and J genes are TRBV20-1 and TRBJ2-6; D unclear. Germline CDR1 and CDR2: DFQATT and SNEGSKA (reference sequence). Trimming took 4 bases from V and 1 from J, leaving 2 bases between them. CDR3 length equals 12 residues. The chain's CDR3 is CSAISGANVLTF. DNA for the CDR3: TGCAGTGCTATTTCTGGGGCCAACGTCCTGACTTTC.

This clonotype came up many times. The chain employs TRBV20-1 and TRBJ2-1, with TRBD2 matching 7 bases. Losses at the gene ends were 8 bases for V and 1 base for J; bases not matched to a gene: 11. The CDR3 is made up of 15 amino acids. CDR1 and CDR2 from the germline V gene are DFQATT and SNEGSKA (reference sequence). CDR3 DNA sequence: TGCAGTACTGAGATGGGTAGCGGGTCCTACAATGAGCAGTTCTTC. This translates into CSTEMGSGSYNEQFF.

This clonotype was picked up many times. The gene calls are TRBV6-1 and TRBJ1-2; TRBD1 matches at 8 bases. The ends lost 4 bases at V and 8 bases at J; junction bases unmatched: 6. This CDR3 region has 13 residues. Germline V lookup: CDR1 MNHNS, CDR2 SASEGT. CDR3 in amino acids: CASSADRVQGYTF. The CDR3 bases are TGTGCCAGCAGTGCGGACAGGGTCCAGGGCTACACCTTC.

This clonotype was observed at least ten times. V gene TRBV5-1 combines with J gene TRBJ1-1; unclear D gene. Trimming shortened V by 5 bases and J by 0 bases, and 14 bases separated the two germline ends. Germline CDR1 reads SGHRS; CDR2 reads YFSETQ. This CDR3 is 15 amino acids long. CDR3 region: CASRSYEDVNTEAFF. CDR3 nucleotides: TGCGCCAGCAGGTCCTATGAGGATGTGAACACTGAAGCTTTCTTT.

The sample holds many counts of this clonotype. V gene TRBV4-1 combines with J gene TRBJ1-2; TRBD1 might be the D (5 bases). Germline-derived CDR1 and CDR2 are MGHRA and YSYEKL. V dropped 5 bases and J dropped 4 bases, with 14 bases sitting between them. The CDR3 is made up of 14 amino acids. The CDR3 spells CASSYPPGTYGYTF. The CDR3 coding sequence is TGCGCCAGCAGCTACCCCCCAGGGACCTATGGCTACACCTTC.

This clonotype was recorded many times. The rearrangement joins TRBV6-5 to TRBJ2-7; 8 bases agree with TRBD2. The CDR3 totals 13 residues. From germline, CDR1 is MNHEY and CDR2 SVGAGI. V lost 6 bases and J lost 6; bases outside the gene matches: 7. Here the CDR3 DNA reads TGTGCCAGCAGGTCGGGGGGGTTAGGCGAGCAGTACTTC. This sequence encodes CASRSGGLGEQYF.

This clonotype was detected many times. The rearrangement links TRBV7-2 to TRBJ1-6, with a possible D match to TRBD1 (5 bases). Germline V CDR1 and CDR2: SGHTA, FQGNSA. This CDR3 has 14 amino acids. The V end lost 5 bases, the J end lost 5 bases, and 10 bases lay between the germline ends. The CDR3 spells CASSPGRHNSPLHF. CDR3 coding DNA: TGTGCCAGCAGCCCGGGACGGCATAATTCACCCCTCCACTTT.

Ten or more counts support this clonotype. The chain is built from TRBV20-1 and TRBJ2-2; unclear D gene. The CDR3 contains 15 residues. The V and J ends lost 0 bases and 6 bases respectively, with 14 bases between them. Germline lookup yields CDR1 DFQATT and CDR2 SNEGSKA (reference sequence). Here the CDR3 DNA reads TGCAGTGCTAGAGATCGTTCGGCGGCCGCCGGGGAGCTGTTTTTT. Translated, it gives CSARDRSAAAGELFF.

This clonotype was seen many times. The J gene is TRBJ1-1, the V gene TRBV5-6; D not resolved. V dropped 7 bases and J dropped 3 bases, with 16 bases sitting between them. Germline CDR1 reads SGHDT; CDR2 reads YYEEEE. This CDR3 is built from 14 residues. The CDR3 nucleotides read TGTGCCAGCGAACTGGGAGTTGGGGACACTGAAGCTTTCTTT. Amino acid sequence: CASELGVGDTEAFF.

This clonotype was counted ten times or more. The V and J genes are TRBV20-1 and TRBJ2-1; TRBD1 aligns across 10 bases. The CDR3 runs 14 residues. V dropped 7 bases and J dropped 2; count of bases not matched to a gene: 5. In germline, CDR1 is DFQATT, CDR2 SNEGSKA (reference sequence). CDR3 in amino acids: CSGTTGGPYNEQFF. The CDR3 coding sequence is TGCAGTGGCACGACAGGGGGCCCCTACAATGAGCAGTTCTTC.

This clonotype appeared many times. The genes are TRBV27 and TRBJ2-7, with a tentative D call TRBD2 (5 bases). The CDR3 totals 15 residues. Trimming took off 0 bases at V and 3 bases at J, with 12 bases between the two ends. The germline gives CDR1 MNHEY, CDR2 SMNVEV (reference sequence). CDR3 nucleotide sequence: TGTGCCAGCAGTTTATCCCCGTACGGGGACTACGAGCAGTACTTC. Translated: CASSLSPYGDYEQYF.